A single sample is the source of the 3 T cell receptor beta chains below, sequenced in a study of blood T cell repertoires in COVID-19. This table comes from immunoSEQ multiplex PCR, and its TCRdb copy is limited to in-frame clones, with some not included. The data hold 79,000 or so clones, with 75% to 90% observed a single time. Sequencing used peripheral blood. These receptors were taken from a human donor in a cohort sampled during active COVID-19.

CDR3 sequence (DNA): TGTGCCACCACAACAGGGGGCGTTGGCTACACCTTC. It is translated as CATTTGGVGYTF. The rearrangement links TRBV6-5 to TRBJ1-2; 9 bases match TRBD1. The germline V gene encodes CDR1 MNHEY and CDR2 SVGAGI. V lost 10 bases, J lost 7 bases, and 7 bases stayed unmatched. The CDR3 extends over 12 amino acids.

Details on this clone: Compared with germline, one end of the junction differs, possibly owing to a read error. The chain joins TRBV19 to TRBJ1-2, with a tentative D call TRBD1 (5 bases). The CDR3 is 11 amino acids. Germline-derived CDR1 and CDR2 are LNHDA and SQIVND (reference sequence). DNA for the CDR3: TGTGCCAGTAGTATTCGGGGGAAAAACTACTTC. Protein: CASSIRGKNYF.

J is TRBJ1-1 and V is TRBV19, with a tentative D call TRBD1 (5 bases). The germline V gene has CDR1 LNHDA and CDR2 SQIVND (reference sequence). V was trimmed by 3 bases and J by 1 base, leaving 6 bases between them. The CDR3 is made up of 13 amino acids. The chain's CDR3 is CASSIQGNTEAFF. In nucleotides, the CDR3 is TGTGCCAGTAGTATTCAGGGGAACACTGAAGCTTTCTTT.